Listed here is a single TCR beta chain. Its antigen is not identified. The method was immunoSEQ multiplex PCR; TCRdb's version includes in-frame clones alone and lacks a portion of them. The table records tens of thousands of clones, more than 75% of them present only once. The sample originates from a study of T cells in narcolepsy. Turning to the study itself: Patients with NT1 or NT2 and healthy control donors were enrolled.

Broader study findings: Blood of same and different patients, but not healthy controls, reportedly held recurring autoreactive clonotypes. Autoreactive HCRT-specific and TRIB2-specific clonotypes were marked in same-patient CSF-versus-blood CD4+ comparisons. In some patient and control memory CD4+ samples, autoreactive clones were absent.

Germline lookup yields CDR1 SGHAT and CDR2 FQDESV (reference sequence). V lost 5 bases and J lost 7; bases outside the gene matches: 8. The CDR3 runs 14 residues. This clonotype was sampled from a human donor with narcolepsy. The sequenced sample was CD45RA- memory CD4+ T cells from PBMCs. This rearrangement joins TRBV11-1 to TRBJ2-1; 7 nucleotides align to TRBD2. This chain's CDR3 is CASSQRSGKNEQFF. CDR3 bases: TGTGCCAGCAGCCAGAGAAGCGGGAAGAATGAGCAGTTCTTC.